These 25 T cell receptor beta chains originate from one sample sequenced in a study of blood T cells in healthy people across ages. Alongside a J-beta primer mix, a sample-barcoded 5' primer served in a second PCR lasting about 7 to 12 cycles. A single record per CDR3 protein comes from TCRdb applying MiXCR to the 5' RACE reads. The sample has about 2 million distinct CDR3 sequences; around half are singletons. What was sequenced was blood. The receptors shown here come from a woman between 35 and 50 years old in good health.

This clonotype has more than one count but fewer than ten. The J gene is TRBJ1-5, the V gene TRBV6-5; tentative D call: TRBD1 (6 bases). The V end lost 5 bases, the J end lost 4 bases, and 15 bases lay between the germline ends. The CDR3 is 15 residues long. CDR1 and CDR2 (germline): MNHEY, SVGAGI. CDR3 DNA sequence: TGTGCCAGCAGTCCCGACAGGTTGCGAAATCAGCCCCAGCATTTT. Translation gives CASSPDRLRNQPQHF.

The sample holds a few counts of this clonotype. This chain joins TRBV20-1 and TRBJ2-3; no firm D call. Germline values: CDR1 DFQATT, CDR2 SNEGSKA (reference sequence). The CDR3 is made up of 12 amino acids. The V end lost 7 bases, the J end lost 1 base, and 9 bases lay between the germline ends. The CDR3: CSVLVGTDTQYF. CDR3 bases: TGCAGTGTTCTGGTCGGCACAGATACGCAGTATTTT.

The chain recombines TRBV7-9 with TRBJ2-3, with 8 bases aligning to TRBD1. This CDR3 is 14 amino acids long. Unmatched junction bases numbered 3, after V lost 7 bases and J lost 0 bases. Looked up from germline, CDR1 is SEHNR and CDR2 is FQNEAQ (reference sequence). CDR3 region: CASTRDRSTDTQYF. In DNA, the CDR3 is TGTGCCAGCACTCGGGACAGGAGCACAGATACGCAGTATTTT.

The genes are TRBV7-2 and TRBJ2-1; 7 bases are a match to TRBD2. The CDR3 loop spans 16 amino acids. After removal of 3 bases from V and 8 bases from J, the junction contained 13 bases not matched to a gene. CDR1 and CDR2 (germline): SGHTA, FQGNSA. The CDR3 bases are TGTGCCAGCAGCTTTGCGTCTTCGGGGGGTCGGTATGAGCAGTTCTTC. Protein: CASSFASSGGRYEQFF.

The chain joins TRBV7-9 to TRBJ1-5; D is possibly TRBD1 (5 bases). Germline CDR1 is SEHNR and CDR2 is FQNEAQ (reference sequence). CDR3 size: 14 residues. V was clipped by 5 bases and J by 5 bases, with 13 bases between them. This CDR3 reads CASSPGTVYQPQHF. The CDR3 coding sequence is TGTGCCAGCAGCCCCGGGACTGTATATCAGCCCCAGCATTTT.

As concerns this clonotype: The junction differs from germline at one of its ends, possibly a read error. This chain connects TRBV7-2 to TRBJ2-5; D is uncertain. CDR1 is SGHTA, CDR2 FQGNSA, per germline. The CDR3 has 13 residues. CDR3 residues: CASSSHSQGTQYF. CDR3 DNA: TGTGCCAGCAGCTCCCACAGTCAAGGGACCCAGTACTTC.

This clonotype appeared a few times. This chain links TRBV6-5 with TRBJ2-7; 8 bases agree with TRBD2. Germline CDR1 reads MNHEY; CDR2 reads SVGAGI. Trimming at V came to 0 bases and at J to 3 bases, leaving 4 bases not matched to a gene. The CDR3 extends over 15 amino acids. CDR3 sequence reads: CASSYSQRGNYEQYF. CDR3 in DNA: TGTGCCAGCAGTTACTCCCAGCGGGGGAACTACGAGCAGTACTTC.

DNA for the CDR3: TGCAGTGCTAGTCCGGGGAAAGGCTACGAGCAGTACTTC. This encodes CSASPGKGYEQYF. The rearrangement links TRBV20-1 to TRBJ2-7; maybe TRBD2 (5 bases). V lost 3 bases to trimming and J lost 3 bases, with 12 bases between them. Per germline, CDR1 DFQATT and CDR2 SNEGSKA (reference sequence). There are 13 residues in the CDR3.

The chain couples TRBV2 to TRBJ2-1; 7 bases agree with TRBD1. CDR3 length: 14 residues. Germline CDR1 reads SNHLY; CDR2 reads FYNNEI. V lost 8 bases, J lost 6 bases, and 10 bases stayed unmatched. This chain's CDR3 is CASEGSRQGNEQFF. CDR3 nucleotides: TGTGCCAGCGAGGGGAGTAGACAGGGCAATGAGCAGTTCTTC.

J is TRBJ2-1 and V is TRBV28; 9 bases are shared with TRBD2. With V trimmed by 8 bases and J by 2 bases, 13 bases remained unmatched. Germline-derived CDR1 and CDR2 are MDHEN and SYDVKM. The CDR3 runs 17 residues. The CDR3 is CASSTAAGGPTYNEQFF. CDR3 nucleotides: TGTGCCAGCTCCACGGCAGCGGGGGGCCCCACCTACAATGAGCAGTTCTTC.

The J gene is TRBJ2-7, the V gene TRBV6-2 or TRBV6-3; perhaps TRBD1 as D (6 bases). The CDR3 runs 14 residues. In germline, CDR1 is MNHEY, CDR2 SVGEGT. Trimming shortened V by 4 bases and J by 2 bases, and 12 bases separated the two germline ends. CDR3: CASSSHSGAYEQYF. CDR3 DNA sequence: TGTGCCAGCAGTTCGCATTCAGGGGCCTACGAGCAGTACTTC.

The chain carries TRBV20-1 and TRBJ2-1, with 10 bases fitting TRBD1. V gave up 0 bases and J gave up 6 bases; unmatched junction bases: 5. Germline-derived CDR1 and CDR2 are DFQATT and SNEGSKA (reference sequence). The CDR3 runs 15 residues. CDR3 loop: CSARDRDRGINEQFF. The CDR3 coding sequence is TGCAGTGCTAGAGACCGGGACAGGGGCATCAATGAGCAGTTCTTC.

The DNA for the CDR3 is TGCGCCAGCAGCCGAGATCTCGCGGGGGGGCGGTACAATGAGCAGTACTTC. Protein sequence: CASSRDLAGGRYNEQYF. V is TRBV4-3 and J is TRBJ2-7; 9 nucleotides line up with TRBD2. The CDR3 covers 17 residues. Germline V gene lookup returns CDR1 LGHNA and CDR2 YSLEER. The J segment lost 7 bases and the V segment lost 4 bases, leaving 17 bases of the junction unmatched.

In its sample, this clonotype was seen a few times. This chain joins TRBV20-1 and TRBJ2-5; 8 nucleotides match TRBD2. This CDR3 region has 15 residues. CDR1 is DFQATT and CDR2 is SNEGSKA in the germline V gene (reference sequence). The ends lost 5 bases at V and 5 bases at J; junction bases unmatched: 13. CDR3 DNA: TGCAGTGCTCCCACCGAGCGGGGGAATGAGGAGACCCAGTACTTC. This encodes CSAPTERGNEETQYF.

The rearrangement uses TRBV5-1 and TRBJ1-4, with D maybe TRBD1 (6 bases). V shed 4 bases and J shed 5 bases, with 18 bases lying between them. The germline gives CDR1 SGHRS, CDR2 YFSETQ. The CDR3 is 16 residues long. The CDR3 sequence is CASSEQGSGYNEKLFF. Here the CDR3 DNA reads TGCGCCAGCAGCGAACAGGGAAGTGGATACAATGAAAAACTGTTTTTT.

This clonotype was picked up a small number of times. The rearrangement joins TRBV5-6 to TRBJ2-1; 7 nucleotides match TRBD2. V trimming: 3 bases; J trimming: 5 bases; junction bases outside the gene matches: 5. This CDR3 region has 14 residues. Germline V gives CDR1 SGHDT, CDR2 YYEEEE. The DNA of the CDR3 is TGTGCCAGCAGCTCGGGACTACAAAACAATGAGCAGTTCTTC. It is translated as CASSSGLQNNEQFF. The full variable domain, with the rest looked up from reference TRBV5-6 and TRBJ2-1, is DAGVTQSPTHLIKTRGQQVTLRCSPKSGHDTVSWYQQALGQGPQFIFQYYEEEERQRGNFPDRFSGHQFPNYSSELNVNALLLGDSALYLCASSSGLQNNEQFFGPGTRLTVL.

This chain connects TRBV7-8 to TRBJ2-7; D not resolved. CDR1 is SGHVS, CDR2 FQNEAQ, per germline. This CDR3 is 14 amino acids long. V was cut by 0 bases and J by 4 bases, with 10 bases left in between. For the CDR3, the DNA is TGTGCCAGCAGCTTAGCTGGCTACGGATACGAGCAGTACTTC. This gives the protein CASSLAGYGYEQYF.

This chain connects TRBV29-1 to TRBJ2-3; 7 nucleotides match TRBD1. This CDR3 has 14 residues. The germline V gene encodes CDR1 SQVTM and CDR2 ANQGSEA. J was trimmed by 3 bases and V by 5 bases; bases with no gene match: 8. This chain's CDR3 is CSVRNPRGTDTQYF. CDR3 nucleotide sequence: TGCAGCGTTAGAAACCCCAGGGGGACAGATACGCAGTATTTT.

The chain is built from TRBV20-1 and TRBJ2-5, with 10 bases fitting TRBD1. V was pared by 3 bases and J by 11 bases, with 12 bases of the junction left unmatched. The germline gives CDR1 DFQATT, CDR2 SNEGSKA (reference sequence). CDR3 size: 14 residues. This chain's CDR3 is CSASDRGRNNEQYF. DNA for the CDR3: TGCAGTGCTAGCGACAGGGGGCGGAATAATGAGCAGTACTTC.

This rearrangement joins TRBV15 to TRBJ2-1; D is perhaps TRBD1 (6 bases). Looked up from germline, CDR1 is LNHNV and CDR2 is YYDKDF (reference sequence). The CDR3 length is 13 residues. V lost 5 bases, J lost 9 bases, and 14 bases lay in between. CDR3 in DNA: TGTGCCACCAGCCCCGGTGGGGGCGGTGAGCAGTTCTTC. Amino acids: CATSPGGGGEQFF.

The chain employs TRBV13 and TRBJ2-1; D remains unclear. Germline assignment: CDR1 PRHDT and CDR2 FYEKMQ (reference sequence). The CDR3 has 12 amino acids. V lost 3 bases and J 9 bases, leaving 9 bases between the germline ends. CDR3 nucleotide sequence: TGTGCCAGCAGCTTGACGTTGAGTGAGCAGTTCTTC. This translates into CASSLTLSEQFF.

The J gene is TRBJ1-1, the V gene TRBV28, with a tentative D call TRBD1 (6 bases). V shed 7 bases and J shed 4 bases, with 19 bases lying between them. There are 15 residues in the CDR3. Germline loops: CDR1 MDHEN, CDR2 SYDVKM. The CDR3 region is CASNSNREYSTEAFF. CDR3 in DNA: TGTGCCAGCAATAGTAACAGGGAATATAGCACTGAAGCTTTCTTT. The full variable domain, in which reference TRBV28 and TRBJ1-1 provide the parts outside the CDR3, is DVKVTQSSRYLVKRTGEKVFLECVQDMDHENMFWYRQDPGLGLRLIYFSYDVKMKEKGDIPEGYSVSREKKERFSLILESASTNQTSMYLCASNSNREYSTEAFFGQGTRLTVV.

This clonotype has only a few counts. The chain carries TRBV20-1 and TRBJ2-5; the match to TRBD2 covers 9 bases. The trim removed 5 bases at V and 9 bases at J, leaving 13 bases unmatched. CDR3 length: 14 residues. Germline V gene lookup returns CDR1 DFQATT and CDR2 SNEGSKA (reference sequence). CDR3 DNA: TGCAGTGCTGTCAGCGGGGGGACTACACTGGCCCAGTACTTC. Encoded protein: CSAVSGGTTLAQYF.

To note about this clonotype: Since a much larger clone is just one base distant, this may be a read error. This chain uses TRBV6-2 or TRBV6-3 with TRBJ1-2; 7 bases line up with TRBD1. With 8 bases clipped from V and 0 bases from J, the junction kept 3 bases outside the gene matches. The CDR3 is 13 amino acids. In germline, CDR1 is MNHEY, CDR2 SVGEGT. CDR3: CASGGTANYGYTF. The CDR3, as DNA: TGTGCCAGCGGTGGGACAGCTAACTATGGCTACACCTTC.

This chain links TRBV20-1 with TRBJ2-3; 9 bases are shared with TRBD1. V was pared by 6 bases and J by 3 bases, with 10 bases of the junction left unmatched. Looked up from germline, CDR1 is DFQATT and CDR2 is SNEGSKA (reference sequence). CDR3 size: 15 residues. The CDR3 region is CSAPSRTGATDTQYF. The CDR3 region has the DNA TGCAGTGCGCCGAGTCGGACAGGGGCTACAGATACGCAGTATTTT.